The source of this TCR beta chain is a study of T cell changes during pregnancy in multiple sclerosis (dated by TCRdb to the late 2010s). Context from the whole study: The study examined how the T cell repertoire changed over the course of pregnancy in women with multiple sclerosis.

The CDR3 spans 14 residues, from the cysteine through the phenylalanine. The retained sequence is limited to the CDR3, 42 bases, with the frame set at the first base. From a lookup of the germline V gene (reference sequence), CDR1 and CDR2 are SEHNR and FQNEAQ. The trim is 2 bases for V and 4 bases for J, with a gap of 12 bases between the germline ends. Library method: the immunoSEQ multiplex PCR assay. In TCRdb, the immuneACCESS table is reduced to in-frame sequences with V and J assigned. These tables do not hold every clone; where another copy was compared, an unresolved V gene accounts for under half, and the others remain unexplained. This sample is represented by 45,000 or so clones; more than 85% of them were singletons. Around 10% of the sample is taken by the ten largest. With respect to this clone: What antigen it recognizes has not been identified. The sample holds no much larger clone one base away, and base qualities are not on file.

This sample comprised CD8+ T cells from peripheral blood mononuclear cells, obtained after pregnancy. This sequence uses TRBV7-9 and TRBJ2-7, with the D gene not confidently named. The receptor was isolated from a female donor with multiple sclerosis, enrolled in a pregnancy study. The bases are TGTGCCAGCAGCTTATCCGACAACTTATACGAGCAGTACTTC. This sequence encodes CASSLSDNLYEQYF.